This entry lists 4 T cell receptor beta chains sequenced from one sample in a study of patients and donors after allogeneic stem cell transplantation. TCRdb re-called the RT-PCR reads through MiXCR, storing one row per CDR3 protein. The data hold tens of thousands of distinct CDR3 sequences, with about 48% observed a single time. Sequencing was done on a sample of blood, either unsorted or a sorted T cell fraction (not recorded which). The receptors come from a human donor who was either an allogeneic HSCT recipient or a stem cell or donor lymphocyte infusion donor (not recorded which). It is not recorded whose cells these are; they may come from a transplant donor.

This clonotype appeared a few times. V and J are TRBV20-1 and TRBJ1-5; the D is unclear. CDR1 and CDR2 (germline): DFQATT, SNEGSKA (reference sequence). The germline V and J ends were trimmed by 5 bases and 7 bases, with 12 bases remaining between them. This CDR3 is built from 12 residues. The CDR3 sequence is CSAARMGQPQHF. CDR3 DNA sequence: TGCAGTGCTGCCAGAATGGGCCAGCCCCAGCATTTT.

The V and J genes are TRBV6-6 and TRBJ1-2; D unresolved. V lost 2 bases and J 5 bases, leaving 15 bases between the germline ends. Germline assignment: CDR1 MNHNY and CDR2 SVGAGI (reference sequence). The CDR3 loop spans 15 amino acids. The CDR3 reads CASSYISGSKYGYTF. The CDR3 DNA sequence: TGTGCCAGCAGTTACATCTCAGGTTCGAAATATGGCTACACCTTC.

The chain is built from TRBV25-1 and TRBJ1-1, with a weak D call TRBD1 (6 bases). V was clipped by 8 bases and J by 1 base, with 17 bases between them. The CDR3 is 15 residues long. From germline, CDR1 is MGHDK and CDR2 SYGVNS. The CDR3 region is CASSGTMGWNTEAFF. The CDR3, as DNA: TGTGCCAGCTCCGGGACAATGGGGTGGAACACTGAAGCTTTCTTT.

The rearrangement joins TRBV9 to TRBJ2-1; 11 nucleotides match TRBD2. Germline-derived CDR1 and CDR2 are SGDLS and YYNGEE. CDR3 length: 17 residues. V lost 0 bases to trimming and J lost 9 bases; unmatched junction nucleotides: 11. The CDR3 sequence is CASSVVASGRPQGEQFF. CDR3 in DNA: TGTGCCAGCAGCGTAGTAGCTAGCGGGAGGCCCCAGGGTGAGCAGTTCTTC. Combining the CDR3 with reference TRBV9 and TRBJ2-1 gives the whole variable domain DSGVTQTPKHLITATGQRVTLRCSPRSGDLSVYWYQQSLDQGLQFLIQYYNGEERAKGNILERFSAQQFPDLHSELNLSSLELGDSALYFCASSVVASGRPQGEQFFGPGTRLTVL.